This T cell receptor (beta chain) is drawn from a study of cytomegalovirus exposure and HLA in healthy donors. V shed 2 bases, J shed 9 bases, and the junction held 4 bases outside the gene matches. This CDR3 has 13 amino acids. Germline lookup yields CDR1 GTSNPN and CDR2 SVGIG (reference sequence). The study ran its PCR with 60 Vbeta and 13 Jbeta primers. The repertoire was sequenced with immunoSEQ multiplex PCR; TCRdb's copy has only in-frame clones and lacks some. The sample lists about 150,000 clones, roughly three quarters occurring once. The source of this sequence is a man in his fifties or sixties in good health and CMV-seronegative. V gene TRBV30 combines with J gene TRBJ2-1; the match to TRBD1 covers 10 bases. The sequencing sample was made of PBMCs. The CDR3 region is CAWSRQGAFEQFF. In DNA form, the CDR3 reads TGTGCCTGGAGTCGACAGGGGGCGTTTGAGCAGTTCTTC.